This TCR beta chain appears in the sequencing data of a study of STAT5B mutations in CD4+ large granular lymphocyte leukemia. The V gene lost 2 bases and the J gene lost 0 bases, with 11 bases spanning the gap. This CDR3 contains 15 residues. The germline V gene has CDR1 MNHNY and CDR2 SVGAGI (reference sequence). Findings and caveats of the study: Patient CD4-sorted repertoires stayed more clonal than healthy ones after leukemic-clone removal.

As to this clone: Its antigen is not known.

Repertoires were generated with immunoSEQ multiplex PCR, while TCRdb's copy carries only in-frame clones and drops some. This table holds roughly 30,000 clones, around 80% found once. The chain recombines TRBV6-6 with TRBJ2-7; D call uncertain. This clonotype was sampled from a human donor in good health. Sequences were obtained from CD4+ T cells from blood buffy coats. The CDR3, as DNA: TGTGCCAGCAGTTACGGGCCCAGGAGCTCCTACGAGCAGTACTTC. This sequence encodes CASSYGPRSSYEQYF.